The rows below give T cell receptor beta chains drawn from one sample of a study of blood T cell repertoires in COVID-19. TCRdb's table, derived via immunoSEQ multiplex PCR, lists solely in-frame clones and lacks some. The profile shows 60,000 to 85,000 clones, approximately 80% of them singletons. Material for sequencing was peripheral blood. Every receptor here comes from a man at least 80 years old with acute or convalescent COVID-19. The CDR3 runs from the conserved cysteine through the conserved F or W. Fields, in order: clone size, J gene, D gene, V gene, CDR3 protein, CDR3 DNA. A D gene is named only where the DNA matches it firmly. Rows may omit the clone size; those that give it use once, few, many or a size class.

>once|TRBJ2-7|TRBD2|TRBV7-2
CASSLVSSGRDSYEQYF
TGTGCCAGCAGCTTAGTATCTAGCGGGAGGGACTCCTACGAGCAGTACTTC
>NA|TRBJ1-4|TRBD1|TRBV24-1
CATSDGDSEKLFF
TGTGCCACCAGTGACGGGGACAGTGAAAAACTGTTTTTT
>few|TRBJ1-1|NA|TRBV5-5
CASSLLGLANTEAFF
TGTGCCAGCAGCTTGCTGGGTCTAGCGAACACTGAAGCTTTCTTT
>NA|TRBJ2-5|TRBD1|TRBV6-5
CASSMGTAQETQYF
TGTGCCAGCAGTATGGGGACAGCACAAGAGACCCAGTACTTC
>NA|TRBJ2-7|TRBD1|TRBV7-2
CASSSQGVEQYF
TGTGCCAGCAGCTCGCAGGGGGTCGAGCAGTACTTC
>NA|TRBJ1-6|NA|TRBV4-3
CASSQDSGGRGRSPLHF
TGCGCCAGCAGCCAAGATTCGGGTGGCAGGGGCCGGTCACCCCTCCACTTT
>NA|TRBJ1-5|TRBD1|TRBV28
CASRSGQVDQPQHF
TGTGCCAGCAGAAGCGGACAGGTTGATCAGCCCCAGCATTTT
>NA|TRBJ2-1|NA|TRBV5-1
CASSFSGTAYNEQFF
TGCGCCAGCAGCTTCTCCGGGACTGCTTACAATGAGCAGTTCTTC
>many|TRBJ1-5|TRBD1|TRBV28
CASSPPQGTGQPQHF
TGTGCCAGCAGCCCACCACAGGGGACGGGTCAGCCCCAGCATTTT
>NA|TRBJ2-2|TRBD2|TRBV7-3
CASSLSGGAGELFF
TGTGCCAGCAGCTTGTCGGGAGGGGCCGGGGAGCTGTTTTTT
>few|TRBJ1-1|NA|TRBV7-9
CASSPAAGRAFF
TGTGCCAGCAGCCCAGCCGCAGGAAGAGCTTTCTTT
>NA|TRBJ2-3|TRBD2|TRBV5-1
CASSPSGGRADTQYF
TGCGCCAGCAGCCCTAGCGGGGGGAGGGCCGATACGCAGTATTTT
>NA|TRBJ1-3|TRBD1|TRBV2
CASSRGSGNTIYF
TGTGCCAGCAGCAGGGGGTCTGGAAACACCATATATTTT
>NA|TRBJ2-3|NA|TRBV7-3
CASSLFSSPLADTQYF
TGTGCCAGCAGCTTATTCTCTAGCCCTTTGGCAGATACGCAGTATTTT
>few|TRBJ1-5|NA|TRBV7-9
CASSLAEDQPQHF
TGTGCCAGCAGCTTAGCAGAGGATCAGCCCCAGCATTTT
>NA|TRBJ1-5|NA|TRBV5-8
CASSLGQVSNQPQHF
TGTGCCAGCAGCTTGGGACAGGTTTCCAATCAGCCCCAGCATTTT
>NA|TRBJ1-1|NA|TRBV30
CAWSFGEGITTEAFF
TGTGCCTGGAGCTTCGGGGAGGGAATAACCACTGAAGCTTTCTTT
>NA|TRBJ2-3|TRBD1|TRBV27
CASRPGQVGIAQYF
TGTGCCAGCAGGCCGGGACAGGTCGGCATCGCGCAGTATTTT
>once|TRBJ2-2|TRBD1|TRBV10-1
CASGTGSTGELFF
TGCGCCAGCGGGACAGGGAGCACCGGGGAGCTGTTTTTT
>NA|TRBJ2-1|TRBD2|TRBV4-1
CASRWGGSNEQFF
TGCGCCAGCAGATGGGGGGGAAGTAATGAGCAGTTCTTC
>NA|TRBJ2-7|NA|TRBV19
CASSIWGREAYEQYF
TGTGCCAGTAGTATCTGGGGCAGGGAGGCCTACGAGCAGTACTTC
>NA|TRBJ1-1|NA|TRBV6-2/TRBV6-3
CASSYRGPNTEAFF
TGTGCCAGCAGTTACAGGGGCCCGAACACTGAAGCTTTCTTT
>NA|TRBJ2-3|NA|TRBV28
CASRPQGGTDTQYF
TGTGCCAGCAGACCACAGGGCGGCACAGATACGCAGTATTTT
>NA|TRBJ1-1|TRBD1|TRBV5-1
CATQNDRGGEAFF
TGCGCCACCCAAAACGACAGGGGAGGAGAAGCTTTCTTT
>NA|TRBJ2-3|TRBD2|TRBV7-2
CASSLTGGSGDTQYF
TGTGCCAGCAGCTTAACCGGCGGGAGTGGTGATACGCAGTATTTT
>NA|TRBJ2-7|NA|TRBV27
CASSSELLSYEQYF
TGTGCCAGCAGTTCCGAGCTCCTCTCCTACGAGCAGTACTTC
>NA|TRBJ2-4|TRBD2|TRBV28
CASSLQRGSIQYF
TGTGCCAGCAGTTTACAGCGGGGATCAATTCAGTACTTC
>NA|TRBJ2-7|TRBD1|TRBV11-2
CASSLDFRTGPYEQYF
TGTGCCAGCAGCTTAGATTTCAGGACAGGGCCTTACGAGCAGTACTTC
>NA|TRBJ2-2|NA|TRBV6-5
CASSYSAGLNTGELFF
TGTGCCAGCAGTTACTCCGCGGGACTCAACACCGGGGAGCTGTTTTTT
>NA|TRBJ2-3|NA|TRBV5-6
CASSWSRRGVTDTQYF
TGTGCCAGCAGCTGGAGCCGACGTGGCGTCACAGATACGCAGTATTTT
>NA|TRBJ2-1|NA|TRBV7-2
CASSPLAEMRRFF
TGTGCCAGCAGCCCATTAGCAGAGATGCGTCGGTTCTTC
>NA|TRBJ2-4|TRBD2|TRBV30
CAWSETSGGKNIQYF
TGTGCCTGGAGTGAGACTAGCGGGGGGAAAAACATTCAGTACTTC
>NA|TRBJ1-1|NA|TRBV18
CASSPPSRPNTEAFF
TGTGCCAGCTCACCACCGTCGAGGCCGAACACTGAAGCTTTCTTT
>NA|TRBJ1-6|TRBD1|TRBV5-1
CASSLGFPGQINSPLHF
TGCGCCAGCAGCTTGGGGTTTCCGGGACAGATTAATTCACCCCTCCACTTT
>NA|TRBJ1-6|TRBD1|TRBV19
CASSIDQGTGANSPLHF
TGTGCCAGTAGTATAGATCAGGGGACAGGGGCCAATTCACCCCTCCACTTT
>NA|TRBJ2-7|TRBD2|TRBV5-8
CASSLPGTSGPYEQYF
TGTGCCAGCAGCTTGCCTGGGACTAGCGGACCCTACGAGCAGTACTTC
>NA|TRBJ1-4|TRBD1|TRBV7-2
CASSLRAGGASNEKLFF
TGTGCCAGCAGCTTAAGGGCAGGGGGCGCATCTAATGAAAAACTGTTTTTT
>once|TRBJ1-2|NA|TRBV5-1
CASSLATGQYYGYTF
TGCGCCAGCAGCTTGGCCACTGGACAGTACTATGGCTACACCTTC
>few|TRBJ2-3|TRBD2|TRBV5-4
CASSRSLSGGPPFTDTQYF
TGTGCCAGCAGCCGGAGTCTCAGCGGGGGGCCTCCCTTCACAGATACGCAGTATTTT
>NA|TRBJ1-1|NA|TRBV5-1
CASSTRQTLGSEAFF
TGCGCCAGCAGCACACGACAGACCTTAGGCTCTGAAGCTTTCTTT
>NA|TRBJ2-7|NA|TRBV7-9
CASSLGGSEQYF
TGTGCCAGCAGCTTAGGGGGCAGCGAGCAGTACTTC
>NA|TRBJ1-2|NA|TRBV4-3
CASSQDTGTNYGYTF
TGCGCCAGCAGCCAAGATACGGGAACTAACTATGGCTACACCTTC
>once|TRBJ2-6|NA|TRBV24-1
CATSGRTTGANVLTF
TGTGCCACCAGTGGACGGACAACTGGGGCCAACGTCCTGACTTTC
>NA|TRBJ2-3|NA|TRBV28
CASSYGDGTDTQYF
TGTGCCAGCAGCTACGGGGATGGCACAGATACGCAGTATTTT
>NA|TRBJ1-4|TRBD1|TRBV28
CASSGNRGVSTNEKLFF
TGTGCCAGCAGTGGGAACAGGGGTGTTTCGACTAATGAAAAACTGTTTTTT
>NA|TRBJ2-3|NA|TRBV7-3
CASSSGHGVDTQYF
TGTGCCAGCAGCTCGGGACACGGGGTGGATACGCAGTATTTT
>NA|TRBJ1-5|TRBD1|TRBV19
CASSPTGGEQPQHF
TGTGCCAGTAGTCCTACAGGGGGCGAGCAGCCCCAGCATTTT
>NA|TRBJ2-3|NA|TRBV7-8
CASSPSGSRSTDTQYF
TGTGCCAGCAGCCCTTCAGGGTCCCGTAGCACAGATACGCAGTATTTT